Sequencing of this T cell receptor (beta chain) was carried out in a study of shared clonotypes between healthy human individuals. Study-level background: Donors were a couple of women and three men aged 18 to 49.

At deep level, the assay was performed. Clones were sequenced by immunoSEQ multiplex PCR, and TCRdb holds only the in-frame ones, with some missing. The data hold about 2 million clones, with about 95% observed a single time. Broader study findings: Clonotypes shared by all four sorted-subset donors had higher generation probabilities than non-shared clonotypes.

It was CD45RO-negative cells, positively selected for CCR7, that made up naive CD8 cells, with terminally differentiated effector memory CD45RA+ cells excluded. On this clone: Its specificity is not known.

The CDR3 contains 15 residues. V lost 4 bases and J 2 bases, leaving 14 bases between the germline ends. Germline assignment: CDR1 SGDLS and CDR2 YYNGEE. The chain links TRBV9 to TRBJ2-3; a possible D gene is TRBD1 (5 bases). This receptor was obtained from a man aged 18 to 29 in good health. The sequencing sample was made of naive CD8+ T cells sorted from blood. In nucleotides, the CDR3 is TGTGCCAGCAGCCCCCGTCCGGACATCACAGATACGCAGTATTTT. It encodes CASSPRPDITDTQYF. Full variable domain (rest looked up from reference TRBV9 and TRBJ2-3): DSGVTQTPKHLITATGQRVTLRCSPRSGDLSVYWYQQSLDQGLQFLIQYYNGEERAKGNILERFSAQQFPDLHSELNLSSLELGDSALYFCASSPRPDITDTQYFGPGTRLTVL.